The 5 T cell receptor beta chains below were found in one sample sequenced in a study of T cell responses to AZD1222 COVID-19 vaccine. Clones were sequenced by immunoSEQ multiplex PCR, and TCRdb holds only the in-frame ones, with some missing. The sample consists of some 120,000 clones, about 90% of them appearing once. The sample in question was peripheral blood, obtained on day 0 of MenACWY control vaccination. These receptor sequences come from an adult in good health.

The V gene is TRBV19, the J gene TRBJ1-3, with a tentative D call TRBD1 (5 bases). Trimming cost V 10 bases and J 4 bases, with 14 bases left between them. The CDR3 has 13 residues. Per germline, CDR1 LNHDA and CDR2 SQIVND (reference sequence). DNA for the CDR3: TGTGCCACCCCGCGACAGATCGGAAACACCATATATTTT. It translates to CATPRQIGNTIYF.

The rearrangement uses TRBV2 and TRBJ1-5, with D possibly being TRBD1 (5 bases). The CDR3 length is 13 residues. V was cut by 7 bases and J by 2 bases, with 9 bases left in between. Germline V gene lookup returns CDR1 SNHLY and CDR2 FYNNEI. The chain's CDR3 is CASMTARNQPQHF. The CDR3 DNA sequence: TGTGCCAGCATGACAGCCCGCAATCAGCCCCAGCATTTT.

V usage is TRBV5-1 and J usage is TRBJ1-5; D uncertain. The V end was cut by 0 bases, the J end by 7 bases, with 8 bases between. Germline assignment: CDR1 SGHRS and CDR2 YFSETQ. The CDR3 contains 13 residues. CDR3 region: CASSLDQDQPQHF. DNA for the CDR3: TGCGCCAGCAGCTTGGATCAGGACCAGCCCCAGCATTTT.

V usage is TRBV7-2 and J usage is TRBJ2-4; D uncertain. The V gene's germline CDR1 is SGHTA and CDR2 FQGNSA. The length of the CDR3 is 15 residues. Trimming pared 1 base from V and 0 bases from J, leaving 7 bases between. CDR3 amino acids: CASSLDAIAKNIQYF. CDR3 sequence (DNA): TGTGCCAGCAGCTTAGACGCGATAGCCAAAAACATTCAGTACTTC.

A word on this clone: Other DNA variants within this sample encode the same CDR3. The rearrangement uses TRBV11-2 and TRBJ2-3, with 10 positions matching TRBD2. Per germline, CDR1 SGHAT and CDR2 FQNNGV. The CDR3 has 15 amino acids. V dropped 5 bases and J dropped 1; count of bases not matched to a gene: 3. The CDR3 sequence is CASSLAGAGTDTQYF. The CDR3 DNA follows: TGTGCCAGCAGCCTAGCGGGGGCCGGCACAGATACGCAGTATTTT.